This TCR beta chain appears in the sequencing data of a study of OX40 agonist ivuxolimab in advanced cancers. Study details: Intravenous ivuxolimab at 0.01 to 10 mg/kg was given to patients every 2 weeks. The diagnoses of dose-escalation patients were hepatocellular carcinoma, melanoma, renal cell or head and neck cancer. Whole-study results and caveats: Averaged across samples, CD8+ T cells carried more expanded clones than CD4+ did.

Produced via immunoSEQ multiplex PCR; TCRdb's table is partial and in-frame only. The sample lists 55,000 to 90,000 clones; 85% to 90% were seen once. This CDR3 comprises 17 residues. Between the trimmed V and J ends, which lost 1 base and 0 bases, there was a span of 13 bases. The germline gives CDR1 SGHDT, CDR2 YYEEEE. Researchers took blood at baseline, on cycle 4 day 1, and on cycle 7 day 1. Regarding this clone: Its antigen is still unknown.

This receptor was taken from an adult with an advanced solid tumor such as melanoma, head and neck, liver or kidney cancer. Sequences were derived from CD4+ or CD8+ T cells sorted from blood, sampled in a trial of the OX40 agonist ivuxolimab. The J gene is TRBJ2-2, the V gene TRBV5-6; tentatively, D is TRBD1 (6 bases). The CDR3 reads CASSLLVTGTNTGELFF. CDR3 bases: TGTGCCAGCAGCTTGCTGGTAACAGGGACGAACACCGGGGAGCTGTTTTTT.